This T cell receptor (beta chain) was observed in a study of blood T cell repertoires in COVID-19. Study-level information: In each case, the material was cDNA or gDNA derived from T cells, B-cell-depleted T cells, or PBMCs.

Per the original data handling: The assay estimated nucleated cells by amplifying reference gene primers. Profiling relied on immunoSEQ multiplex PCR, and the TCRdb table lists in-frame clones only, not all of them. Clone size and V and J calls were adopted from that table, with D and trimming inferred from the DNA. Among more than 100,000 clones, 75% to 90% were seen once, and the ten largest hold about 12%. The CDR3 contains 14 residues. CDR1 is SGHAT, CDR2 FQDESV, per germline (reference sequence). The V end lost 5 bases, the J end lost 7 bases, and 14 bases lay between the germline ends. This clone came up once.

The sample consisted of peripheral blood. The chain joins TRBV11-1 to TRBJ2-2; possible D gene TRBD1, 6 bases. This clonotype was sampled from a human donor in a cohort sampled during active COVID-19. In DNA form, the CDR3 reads TGTGCCAGCAGCAGACAGGCGACGGGCGGGGAGCTGTTTTTT. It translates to CASSRQATGGELFF.